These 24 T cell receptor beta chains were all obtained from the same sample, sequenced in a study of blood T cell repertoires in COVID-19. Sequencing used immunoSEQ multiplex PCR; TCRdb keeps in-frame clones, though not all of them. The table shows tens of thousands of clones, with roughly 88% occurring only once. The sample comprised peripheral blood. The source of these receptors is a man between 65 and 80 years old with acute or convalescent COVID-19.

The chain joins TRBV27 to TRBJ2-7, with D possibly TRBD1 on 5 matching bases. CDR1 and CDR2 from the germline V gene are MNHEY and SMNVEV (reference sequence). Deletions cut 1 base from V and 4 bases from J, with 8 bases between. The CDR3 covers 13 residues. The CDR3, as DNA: TGTGCCAGCAGTTTATATGCAGGGTACGAGCAGTACTTC. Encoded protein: CASSLYAGYEQYF.

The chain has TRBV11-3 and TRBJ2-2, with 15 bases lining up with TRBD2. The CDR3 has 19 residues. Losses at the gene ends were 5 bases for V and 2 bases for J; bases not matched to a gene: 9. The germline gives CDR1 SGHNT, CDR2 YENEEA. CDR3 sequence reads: CASSHSVGLAGGNTGELFF. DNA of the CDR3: TGTGCCAGCAGCCACAGCGTGGGACTAGCGGGAGGCAACACCGGGGAGCTGTTTTTT.

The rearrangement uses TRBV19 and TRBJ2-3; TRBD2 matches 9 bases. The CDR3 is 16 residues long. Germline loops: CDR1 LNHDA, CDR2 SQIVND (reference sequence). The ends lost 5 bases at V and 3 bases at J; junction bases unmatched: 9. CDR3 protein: CASSPGLAETTDTQYF. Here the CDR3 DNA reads TGTGCCAGTAGTCCGGGACTAGCTGAAACTACAGATACGCAGTATTTT.

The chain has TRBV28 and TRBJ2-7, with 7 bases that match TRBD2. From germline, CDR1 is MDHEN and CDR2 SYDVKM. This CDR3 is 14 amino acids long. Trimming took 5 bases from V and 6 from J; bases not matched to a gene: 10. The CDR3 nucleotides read TGTGCCAGCAGTGGGGCGGGAGATCGGGCCGAGCAGTACTTC. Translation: CASSGAGDRAEQYF.

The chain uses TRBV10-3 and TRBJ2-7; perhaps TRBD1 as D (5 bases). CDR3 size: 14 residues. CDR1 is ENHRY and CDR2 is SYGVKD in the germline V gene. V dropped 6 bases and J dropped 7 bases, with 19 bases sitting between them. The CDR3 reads CAIRPAQEIWEQYF. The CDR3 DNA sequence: TGTGCCATCAGGCCGGCACAGGAGATTTGGGAGCAGTACTTC.

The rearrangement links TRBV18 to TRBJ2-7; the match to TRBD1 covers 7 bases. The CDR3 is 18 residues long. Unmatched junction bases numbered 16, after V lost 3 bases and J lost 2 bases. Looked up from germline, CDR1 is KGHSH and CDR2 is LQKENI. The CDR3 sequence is CASSPYYIYGDRAYEQYF. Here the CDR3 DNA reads TGTGCCAGCTCACCTTATTACATTTATGGGGACAGAGCCTACGAGCAGTACTTC.

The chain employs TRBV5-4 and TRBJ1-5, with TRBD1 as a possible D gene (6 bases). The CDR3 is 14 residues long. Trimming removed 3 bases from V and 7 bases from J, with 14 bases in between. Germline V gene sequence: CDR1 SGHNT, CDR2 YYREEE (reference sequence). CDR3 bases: TGTGCCAGCAGCTCCCAGGGGCGAGACCAGCCCCAGCATTTT. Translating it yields CASSSQGRDQPQHF. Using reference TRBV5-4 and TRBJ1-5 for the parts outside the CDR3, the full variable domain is ETGVTQSPTHLIKTRGQQVTLRCSSQSGHNTVSWYQQALGQGPQFIFQYYREEENGRGNFPPRFSGLQFPNYSSELNVNALELDDSALYLCASSSQGRDQPQHFGDGTRLSIL.

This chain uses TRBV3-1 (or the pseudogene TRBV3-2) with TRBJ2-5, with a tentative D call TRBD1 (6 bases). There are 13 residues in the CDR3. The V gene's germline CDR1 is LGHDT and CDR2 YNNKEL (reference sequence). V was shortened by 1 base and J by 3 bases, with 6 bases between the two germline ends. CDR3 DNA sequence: TGTGCCAGCAGCCAAGCAGGGGAAGAGACCCAGTACTTC. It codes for CASSQAGEETQYF.

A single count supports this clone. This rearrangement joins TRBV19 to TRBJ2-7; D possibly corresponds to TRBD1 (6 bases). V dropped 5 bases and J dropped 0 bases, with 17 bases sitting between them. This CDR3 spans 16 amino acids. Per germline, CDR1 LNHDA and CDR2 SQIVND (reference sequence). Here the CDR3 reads CASSGALRTDSYEQYF. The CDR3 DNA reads TGTGCCAGTAGTGGAGCCTTGAGGACAGACTCCTACGAGCAGTACTTC. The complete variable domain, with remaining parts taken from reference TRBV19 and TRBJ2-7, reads DGGITQSPKYLFRKEGQNVTLSCEQNLNHDAMYWYRQDPGQGLRLIYYSQIVNDFQKGDIAEGYSVSREKKESFPLTVTSAQKNPTAFYLCASSGALRTDSYEQYFGPGTRLTVT.

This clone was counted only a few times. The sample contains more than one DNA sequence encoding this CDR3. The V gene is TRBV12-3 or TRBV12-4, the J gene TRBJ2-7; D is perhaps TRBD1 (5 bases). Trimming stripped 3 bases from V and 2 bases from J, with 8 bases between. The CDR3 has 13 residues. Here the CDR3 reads CASSLGQTYEQYF. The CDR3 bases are TGTGCCAGCAGTTTGGGGCAGACCTACGAGCAGTACTTC.

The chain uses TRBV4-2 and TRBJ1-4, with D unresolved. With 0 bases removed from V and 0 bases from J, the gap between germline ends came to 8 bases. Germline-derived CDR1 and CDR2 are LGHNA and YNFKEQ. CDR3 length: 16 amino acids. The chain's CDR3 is CASSQDGGATNEKLFF. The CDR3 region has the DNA TGTGCCAGCAGCCAAGATGGTGGAGCAACTAATGAAAAACTGTTTTTT.

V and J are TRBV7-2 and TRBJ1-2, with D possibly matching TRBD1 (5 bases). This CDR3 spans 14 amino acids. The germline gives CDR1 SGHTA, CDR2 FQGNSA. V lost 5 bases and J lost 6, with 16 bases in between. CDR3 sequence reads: CASSPYGGFNGYTF. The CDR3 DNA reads TGTGCCAGCAGCCCATATGGGGGGTTCAATGGCTACACCTTC. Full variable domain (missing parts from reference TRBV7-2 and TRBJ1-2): GAGVSQSPSNKVTEKGKDVELRCDPISGHTALYWYRQSLGQGLEFLIYFQGNSAPDKSGLPSDRFSAERTGGSVSTLTIQRTQQEDSAVYLCASSPYGGFNGYTFGSGTRLTVV.

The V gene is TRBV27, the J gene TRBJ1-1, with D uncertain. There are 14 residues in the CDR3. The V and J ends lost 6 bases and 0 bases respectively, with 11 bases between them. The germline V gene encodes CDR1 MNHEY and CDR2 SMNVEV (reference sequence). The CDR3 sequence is CASRFSFMNTEAFF. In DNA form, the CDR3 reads TGTGCCAGCAGGTTCAGTTTCATGAACACTGAAGCTTTCTTT.

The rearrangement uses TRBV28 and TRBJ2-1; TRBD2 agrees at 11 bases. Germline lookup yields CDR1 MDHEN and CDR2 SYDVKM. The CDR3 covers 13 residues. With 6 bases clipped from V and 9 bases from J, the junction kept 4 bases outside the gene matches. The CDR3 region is CASSTGLAGEQFF. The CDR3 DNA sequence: TGTGCCAGCAGCACCGGACTAGCGGGTGAGCAGTTCTTC.

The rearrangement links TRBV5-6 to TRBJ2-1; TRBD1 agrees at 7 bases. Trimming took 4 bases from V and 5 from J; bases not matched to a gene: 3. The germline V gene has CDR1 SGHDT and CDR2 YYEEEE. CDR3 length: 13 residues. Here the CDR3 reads CASSPTGDNEQFF. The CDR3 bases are TGTGCCAGCAGCCCTACAGGGGACAATGAGCAGTTCTTC.

This CDR3 reads CASSFGGHTEAFF. The CDR3 coding sequence is TGTGCCAGCAGCTTTGGGGGCCACACTGAAGCTTTCTTT. The genes are TRBV7-3 and TRBJ1-1, with D possibly TRBD1 on 6 matching bases. Germline CDR1 is SGHTA and CDR2 is FQGTGA. The CDR3 runs to 13 residues. Trimming removed 3 bases at V and 3 bases at J, with 8 bases between.

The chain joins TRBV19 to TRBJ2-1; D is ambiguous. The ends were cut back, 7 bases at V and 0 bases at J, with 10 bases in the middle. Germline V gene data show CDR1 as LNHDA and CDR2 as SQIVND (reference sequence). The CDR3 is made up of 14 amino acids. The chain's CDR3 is CASTAASSYNEQFF. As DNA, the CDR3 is TGTGCCAGTACGGCGGCCAGCTCCTACAATGAGCAGTTCTTC.

The CDR3 sequence is CASSRTPDSASTDTQYF. In DNA, the CDR3 is TGTGCCAGCAGTCGCACTCCGGACAGTGCTAGCACAGATACGCAGTATTTT. This chain connects TRBV27 to TRBJ2-3; D is possibly TRBD1 (6 bases). This CDR3 is 17 amino acids long. The germline V and J ends were trimmed by 5 bases and 0 bases, with 18 bases remaining between them. CDR1 and CDR2 (germline): MNHEY, SMNVEV (reference sequence).

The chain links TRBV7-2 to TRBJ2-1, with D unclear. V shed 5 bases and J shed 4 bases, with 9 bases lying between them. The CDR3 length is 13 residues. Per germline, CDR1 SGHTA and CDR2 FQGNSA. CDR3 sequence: CASSRPSYNEQFF. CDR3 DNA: TGTGCCAGCAGCCGTCCTTCTTACAATGAGCAGTTCTTC.

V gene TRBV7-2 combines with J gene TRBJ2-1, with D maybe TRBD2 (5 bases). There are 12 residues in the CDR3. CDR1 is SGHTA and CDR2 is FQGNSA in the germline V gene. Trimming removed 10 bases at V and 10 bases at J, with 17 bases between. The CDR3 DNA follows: TGTGCCACCCTTGGGCGGACTTCCGAGCAGTTCTTC. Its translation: CATLGRTSEQFF.

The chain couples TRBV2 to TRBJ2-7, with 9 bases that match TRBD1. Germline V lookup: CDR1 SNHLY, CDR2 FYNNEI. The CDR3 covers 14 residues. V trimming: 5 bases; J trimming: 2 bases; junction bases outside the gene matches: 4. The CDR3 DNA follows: TGTGCCAGCAGTAGGGACAGGGAAACCTACGAGCAGTACTTC. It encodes CASSRDRETYEQYF.

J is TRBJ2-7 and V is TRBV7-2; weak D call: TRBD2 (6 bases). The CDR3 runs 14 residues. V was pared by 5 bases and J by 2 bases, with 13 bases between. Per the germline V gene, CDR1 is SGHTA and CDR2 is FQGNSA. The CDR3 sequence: CASSPGGQAYEQYF. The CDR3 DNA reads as TGTGCCAGCAGCCCCGGAGGGCAGGCCTACGAGCAGTACTTC.

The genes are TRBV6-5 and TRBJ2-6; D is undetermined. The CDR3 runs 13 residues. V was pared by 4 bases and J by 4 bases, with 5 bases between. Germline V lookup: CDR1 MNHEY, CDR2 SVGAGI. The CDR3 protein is CASSSTGANVLTF. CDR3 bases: TGTGCCAGCAGTTCGACAGGGGCCAACGTCCTGACTTTC.

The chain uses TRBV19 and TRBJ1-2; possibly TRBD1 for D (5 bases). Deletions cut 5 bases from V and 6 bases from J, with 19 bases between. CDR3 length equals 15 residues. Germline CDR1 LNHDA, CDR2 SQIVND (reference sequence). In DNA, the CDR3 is TGTGCCAGTAGTGCCTCAAAAGGGAGGGGAAATGGCTACACCTTC. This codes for CASSASKGRGNGYTF.